What follows is one T cell receptor (beta chain) and its context. V lost 2 bases, J lost 7 bases, and 6 bases lay in between. Germline V gene lookup returns CDR1 LNHDA and CDR2 SQIVND (reference sequence). This CDR3 spans 12 amino acids. The data are from a study of naive and memory T cell subsets. Ligated cDNA underwent four rounds of PCR with nested alpha and beta constant region primers and SP2. TCRdb independently ran MiXCR on the 5' RACE reads; one entry per CDR3 protein. This sample yields 32,000 or so distinct CDR3 sequences, of which around 17% are seen a single time; 2.6% belongs to the top ten. The library had UMIs added by 3' ligation of an oligonucleotide to TCR cDNA.

The TCR sequence derives from a female donor in good health. V is TRBV19 and J is TRBJ1-5; no clear D. The CDR3 DNA follows: TGTGCCAGTAGTATAATCGCCCAGCCCCAGCATTTT. Translating it yields CASSIIAQPQHF.